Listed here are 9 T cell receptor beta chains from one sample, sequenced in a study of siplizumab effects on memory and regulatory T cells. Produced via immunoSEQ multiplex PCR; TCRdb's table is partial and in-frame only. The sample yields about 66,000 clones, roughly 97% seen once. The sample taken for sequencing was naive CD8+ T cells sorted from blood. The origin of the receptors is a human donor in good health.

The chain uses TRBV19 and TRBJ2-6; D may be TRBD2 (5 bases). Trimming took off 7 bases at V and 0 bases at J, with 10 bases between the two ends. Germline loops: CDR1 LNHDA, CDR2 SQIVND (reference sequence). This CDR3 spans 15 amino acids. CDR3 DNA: TGTGCCAGTACCATTCGGGGCTCTGGGGCCAACGTCCTGACTTTC. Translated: CASTIRGSGANVLTF.

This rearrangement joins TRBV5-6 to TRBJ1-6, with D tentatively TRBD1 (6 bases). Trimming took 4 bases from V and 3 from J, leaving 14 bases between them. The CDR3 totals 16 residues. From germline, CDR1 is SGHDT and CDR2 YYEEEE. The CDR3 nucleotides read TGTGCCAGCAGCCTCCGACAGGCATACTATAATTCACCCCTCCACTTT. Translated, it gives CASSLRQAYYNSPLHF.

CDR3 DNA: TGTGCCAGCAGCGTCGGACTAGCGGGGTCAGATACGCAGTATTTT. Translating gives CASSVGLAGSDTQYF. The chain couples TRBV9 to TRBJ2-3; 12 bases are shared with TRBD2. J gave up 4 bases and V 2 bases, and 2 bases lay outside the gene matches. Germline CDR1 SGDLS, CDR2 YYNGEE. This CDR3 contains 15 residues.

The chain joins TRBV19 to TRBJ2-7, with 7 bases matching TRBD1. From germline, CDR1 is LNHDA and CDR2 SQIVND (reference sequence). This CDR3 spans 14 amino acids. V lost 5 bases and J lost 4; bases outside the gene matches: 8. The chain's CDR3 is CASSLTDRAYEQYF. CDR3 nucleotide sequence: TGTGCCAGTAGTTTAACTGACAGGGCGTACGAGCAGTACTTC.

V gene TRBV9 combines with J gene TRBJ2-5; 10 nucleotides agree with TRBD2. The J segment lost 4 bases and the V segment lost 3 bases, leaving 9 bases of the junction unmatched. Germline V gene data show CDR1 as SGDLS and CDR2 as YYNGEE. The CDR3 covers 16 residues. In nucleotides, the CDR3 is TGTGCCAGCAGCGCCCCTAGCGGGGGTTTCGGAGAGACCCAGTACTTC. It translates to CASSAPSGGFGETQYF.

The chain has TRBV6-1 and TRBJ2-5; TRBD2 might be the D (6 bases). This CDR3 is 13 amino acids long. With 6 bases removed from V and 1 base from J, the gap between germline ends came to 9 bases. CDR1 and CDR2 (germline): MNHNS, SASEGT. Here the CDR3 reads CASRTGLQETQYF. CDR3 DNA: TGTGCCAGCAGAACGGGACTCCAAGAGACCCAGTACTTC.

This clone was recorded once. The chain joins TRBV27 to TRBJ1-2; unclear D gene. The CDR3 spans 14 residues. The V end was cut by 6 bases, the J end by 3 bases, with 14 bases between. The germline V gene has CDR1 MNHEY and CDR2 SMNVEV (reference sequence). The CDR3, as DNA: TGTGCCAGCAGGCGGGCTTCCCTTGACTATGGCTACACCTTC. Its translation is CASRRASLDYGYTF.

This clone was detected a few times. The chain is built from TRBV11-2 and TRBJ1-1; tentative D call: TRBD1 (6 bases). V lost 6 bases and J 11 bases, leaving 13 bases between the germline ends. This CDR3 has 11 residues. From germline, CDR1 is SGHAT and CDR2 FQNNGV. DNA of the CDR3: TGTGCCAGCAGGGACAGTCACGAGGCTTTCTTT. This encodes CASRDSHEAFF.

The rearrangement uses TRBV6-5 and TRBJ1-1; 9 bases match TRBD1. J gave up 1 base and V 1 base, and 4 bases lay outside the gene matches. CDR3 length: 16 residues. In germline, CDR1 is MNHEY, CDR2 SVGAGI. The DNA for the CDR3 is TGTGCCAGCAGTTACTGGACAGGGGCCGGGAACACTGAAGCTTTCTTT. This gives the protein CASSYWTGAGNTEAFF.